This T cell receptor (beta chain) was retrieved from a study of CD8+ T cells in alopecia areata. Findings of the study overall: Clonality was higher in lesional than normal scalp, especially in alopecia totalis/universalis. Whereas mice showed it more clearly, TCR sharing across patients was murkier, possibly because of HLA.

As to this clone: Antigen: not known.

Germline CDR1 is MDHEN and CDR2 is SYDVKM. V lost 3 bases, J lost 11 bases, and 9 bases lay in between. The CDR3 contains 11 residues. Sorted out of PBMCs were CD4+ T cells and CD8+ T cells. It was cDNA, reverse transcribed from extracted RNA, that served as the sequencing template. Assay used: immunoSEQ multiplex PCR; TCRdb lists only in-frame clones, some missing. This sample has approximately 34,000 clones, with 45% to 60% found just once. Sequenced sample: NKG2D-high CD8+ T cells sorted from blood. This chain links TRBV28 with TRBJ2-3; a weak D match, TRBD2 (5 bases). This receptor was obtained from a human donor with alopecia areata. CDR3: CASSFPSGQYF. In DNA, the CDR3 is TGTGCCAGCAGTTTCCCGAGCGGGCAGTATTTT. Combining the CDR3 with reference TRBV28 and TRBJ2-3 gives the whole variable domain DVKVTQSSRYLVKRTGEKVFLECVQDMDHENMFWYRQDPGLGLRLIYFSYDVKMKEKGDIPEGYSVSREKKERFSLILESASTNQTSMYLCASSFPSGQYFGPGTRLTVL.